This T cell receptor (beta chain) was observed in a study of blood T cells in healthy people across ages. Study-wide results and limits: Fewer expanded clones and more diversity marked long-lived versus aged donors.

This CDR3 has 13 amino acids. CDR1 SEHNR and CDR2 FQNEAQ come from the germline V gene (reference sequence). Through a sample-barcoded 5' primer and a J-beta primer mix, a second PCR was run for roughly 6 to 11 cycles. TCRdb processed the 5' RACE reads anew with MiXCR; each CDR3 protein has one entry. The sample gives roughly 1.9 million distinct CDR3 sequences, about two fifths of which show up once; about 21% is in the top ten. A few counts support this clonotype. What it binds is unknown. A junction end diverges from the germline sequence, so it may reflect a read error. The receptor was isolated from a human donor in good health. Sequencing was done on a sample of blood. The V and J genes are TRBV7-9 and TRBJ1-2; 7 nucleotides match TRBD1. CDR3 coding DNA: TGTGCCAGCAGCTTAGGGGACAGTGATGGCCACACCTTC. This translates into CASSLGDSDGHTF.